What follows is one T cell receptor (beta chain) and its context. Enrolled during active infection, Seattle patients were then followed longitudinally. This record belongs to a study of blood T cell repertoires in COVID-19. Clones were read by immunoSEQ multiplex PCR, and TCRdb kept only the in-frame ones, dropping some. Of about 210,000 clones listed, 80% to 85% are singletons. From germline, CDR1 is SGHTA and CDR2 FQGTGA. With V trimmed by 1 base and J by 4 bases, 1 base remained unmatched. The CDR3 consists of 15 residues. This TCR derives from a woman aged 70-85 years with COVID-19, enrolled during active disease. Material for sequencing was peripheral blood. The chain is built from TRBV7-3 and TRBJ2-1, with 10 bases identical to TRBD1. The CDR3 here is CASSLRGQGYNEQFF. The CDR3 nucleotides read TGTGCCAGCAGCTTAAGGGGACAGGGGTACAATGAGCAGTTCTTC.